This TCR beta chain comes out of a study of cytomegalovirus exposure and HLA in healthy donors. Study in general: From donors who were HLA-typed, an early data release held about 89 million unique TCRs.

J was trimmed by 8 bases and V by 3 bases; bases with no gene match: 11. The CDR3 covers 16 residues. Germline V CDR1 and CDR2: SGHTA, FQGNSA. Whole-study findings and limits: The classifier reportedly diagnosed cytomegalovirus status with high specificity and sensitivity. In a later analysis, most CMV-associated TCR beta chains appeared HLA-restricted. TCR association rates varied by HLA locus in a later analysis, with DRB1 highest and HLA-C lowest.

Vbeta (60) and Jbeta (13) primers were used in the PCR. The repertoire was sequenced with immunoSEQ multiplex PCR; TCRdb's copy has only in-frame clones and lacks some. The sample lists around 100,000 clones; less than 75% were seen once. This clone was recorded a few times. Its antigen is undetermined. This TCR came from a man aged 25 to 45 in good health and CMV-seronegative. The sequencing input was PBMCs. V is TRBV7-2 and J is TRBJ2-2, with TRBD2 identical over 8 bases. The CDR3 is CASSLISLAGAGELFF. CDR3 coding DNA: TGTGCCAGCAGCTTGATATCGCTAGCGGGTGCTGGGGAGCTGTTTTTT.